The rows below give T cell receptor beta chains drawn from one sample of a study of T-cell memory formation after mild COVID-19. TCRdb re-called the 5' RACE reads with MiXCR, one entry per CDR3 protein. Of about 57,000 distinct CDR3 sequences listed, less than 15% are singletons. The source material was PBMCs or a T cell subset sorted from them (not recorded which). Receptors originate from a man in his late teens or twenties who had mild COVID-19 (a few samples of this study predate the infection). Cell type and time point are not known. Each CDR3 is given with its conserved first and last residue. The order of the fields is V gene, CDR3 length, CDR3 protein.

TRBV12-3/TRBV12-4	12	CASSSRRNEQYF
TRBV9	14	CASSVGGALAEQYF
TRBV4-2	15	CASSQSTEPSYEQYF
TRBV4-2	13	CASSHGQNYGYTF
TRBV4-1	16	CASSRGLLLEADTQYF
TRBV7-2	15	CASSFGSGSSYEQYF
TRBV5-4	13	CASRAGVADTQYF
TRBV6-6	14	CASKGTGGLETQYF
TRBV25-1	13	CASSEGATETQYF
TRBV4-2	17	CASSQDGGPSRTDTQYF
TRBV20-1	15	CSARSAGQYNSPLHF
TRBV6-2/TRBV6-3	12	CASRRVMGPQHF
TRBV6-6	18	CASSYSIQLDSPYNEQFF
TRBV6-5	15	CASSYGDRVSDTQYF
TRBV29-1	17	CSTDRDSVYSFTDTQYF
TRBV6-5	14	CASSMVLDGYGYTF
TRBV7-8	16	CASSKRTGTSTDTQYF
TRBV7-9	14	CASSLAGLGSPLHF
TRBV9	14	CASSVTGYSYEQYF
TRBV18	14	CASSLRQGNQPQHF
TRBV20-1	15	CSARDRGRWYNEQFF
TRBV6-2/TRBV6-3	15	CASSYRGSSYNEQFF
TRBV2	14	CASSELTGNTEAFF
TRBV5-1	17	CASSPGLAGIFQETQYF
TRBV7-2	16	CASSPRTGGPTGELFF
TRBV7-2	13	CASSRGRALEQYF
TRBV6-5	12	CASSSSTDTQYF
TRBV9	13	CASSPTMLTRQYF
TRBV21-1	15	CASSLNEEGFTEAFF
TRBV6-5	15	CASSYSGTGGYGYTF
TRBV7-9	15	CASSLTGDLAGELFF
TRBV20-1	13	CSARDTGDTEAFF
TRBV4-3	17	CASSQDKGTRSTDTQYF
TRBV14	12	CASSGETDTQYF
TRBV28	12	CASRTRLSEAFF